This TCR beta chain was captured in a study of human T cells and chemical hapten exposure (dated by TCRdb to the early 2020s). Notes on the research overall: For sensitization, 2% DPC in acetone was applied to a roughly 2 cm by roughly 2 cm area of upper inner arm skin. In alopecia patients, the study followed how the peripheral blood TCR repertoire changed in vivo over primary and secondary sensitization to diphenylcyclopropenone (DPC), a hapten. Around 30 alopecia patients provided blood for TCR sequencing at one to four time points (pre-sensitization, 2, 6 and 24 weeks). Patch testing was performed on the upper back with Finn chambers containing 0.01% DPC, and the patch tests were scored after 6 days according to International Contact Dermatitis Research Group standards. Patient blood was sampled pre-sensitization (week 0) and at 2, 6 and about 24 weeks after DPC sensitization. Throughout the study period of 20 to 25 weeks, patients also received therapeutic DPC doses to the scalp every week. Libraries were combined into a pool for sequencing, and differences in TCR yield between samples came mainly from small differences in library volumes within the pool. The patient cohort, mostly female, included alopecia areata with under or over 50% scalp involvement, alopecia totalis and alopecia universalis.

V sheds 5 bases and J sheds 9 bases, leaving 11 bases between their ends. The germline V gene provides CDR1 SGHVS and CDR2 FNYEAQ. The CDR3 starts with the cysteine, ends with the phenylalanine, and has 12 residues. Only CDR3 DNA remains: 36 bases, in frame from the first base. This clonotype was detected ten times or more. It lacks a known antigen. Base quality data are lacking; no much larger clone is found one base away. Receptor libraries were prepared by RACE. The instrument given in TCRdb is NextSeq 500. During library preparation, unique molecular identifiers were attached to individual cDNA molecules so that TCRs could be counted in a quantitative, reproducible way. Each blood RNA sample was used to sequence both TCR alpha and TCR beta chains. For the original study's pipeline: A median of about 87,000 TCRs per sample was observed, with a range of about 20,000 to 750,000. The Decombinator software suite was used to annotate the V, J and CDR3 of the TCR reads. For PS versus PT1 abundance plots, all samples were subsampled to the same number of TCRs (28,000). Expanded TCRs were defined as absent before sensitization and observed at least eight times at the 2-week time point. Starting from the raw public reads, TCRdb applied fastp trimming at Q25, assembled clones with MiXCR and retained in-frame beta chains. A single entry per CDR3 protein holds the most common genes and DNA from its merged rows. V and J calls and clone size were set by TCRdb, not the authors. The sample includes about 82,000 distinct CDR3 sequences, with 10% to 15% observed a single time. The top ten clonotypes cover roughly 6% of the sample.

The investigation overall reported the following: Significantly more large CDR3 similarity clusters were formed by expanded TCRs than by pre-sensitization or healthy control sets, consistent with antigen-driven responses. DPC sensitization did not change the number of TCRs with a frequency above 1 in 1000, and there was no evidence of changes in global repertoire structure. Because all patients had alopecia, a presumed autoimmune disease, the immune response of the patients might differ from that of healthy individuals. After repeated subsampling, changes were observed in the strength of the expansion versus patch-test correlation and in the threshold at which the correlation became significant. The number of PT1 expanded TCRs positively correlated with patch test score, significant at thresholds 8, 16 and 32 but not 4.

Per the publication, the time point label means: patch test 3, about 24 weeks after DPC sensitization. The sample's treatment or condition label, in plain terms: therapeutic diphenylcyclopropenone sensitization with weekly scalp DPC. Blood at each patch-test visit was drawn before the patch test was applied. Patients were considered eligible if aged 18 to 70, diagnosed with alopecia and deemed suitable for DPC therapy, and patients were excluded if pregnant. Total RNA was extracted from unfractionated whole blood that had been collected in Tempus Blood RNA tubes. The TCR comes from a woman between 50 and 59 years old with alopecia areata. Some clones in this sample may be carry-over from other donors' samples. This specimen consisted of whole blood, obtained in connection with sensitization to the hapten diphenylcyclopropenone (DPC). The rearrangement joined TRBV7-6 to TRBJ2-1, with the D gene too uncertain to name. The CDR3 in this case is CASSPRPTEQFF. The base sequence is TGTGCCAGCAGCCCTCGGCCGACTGAGCAGTTCTTC. Supplemented by the reference TRBV7-6 and TRBJ2-1 proteins around the CDR3, the complete variable domain is GAGVSQSPRYKVTKRGQDVALRCDPISGHVSLYWYRQALGQGPEFLTYFNYEAQQDKSGLPNDRFSAERPEGSISTLTIQRTEQRDSAMYRCASSPRPTEQFFGPGTRLTVL.